These 26 T cell receptor beta chains came from one sample sequenced in a study of blood T cell repertoires in COVID-19. Measured with immunoSEQ multiplex PCR; TCRdb has only the in-frame clones, and not every one. The sample lists over 250,000 clones, around 91% seen once, with around 12% in the top ten. The sequenced sample was peripheral blood. The receptors originated from an older woman with acute or convalescent COVID-19.

The chain employs TRBV12-3 or TRBV12-4 and TRBJ2-3; D unclear. V was pared by 8 bases and J by 3 bases, with 12 bases between. This CDR3 has 13 residues. CDR3 in amino acids: CASRKTRTDTQYF. The CDR3 nucleotides read TGTGCCAGCCGGAAAACGCGGACAGATACGCAGTATTTT.

J is TRBJ2-7 and V is TRBV28, with a possible D match to TRBD1 (6 bases). Trimming shortened V by 6 bases and J by 0 bases, and 12 bases separated the two germline ends. Germline CDR1 reads MDHEN; CDR2 reads SYDVKM. This CDR3 contains 14 residues. CDR3 region: CASRQGLSSYEQYF. In DNA form, the CDR3 reads TGTGCCAGCAGACAGGGATTGAGCTCCTACGAGCAGTACTTC.

V and J are TRBV29-1 and TRBJ1-1; D is unresolved. Between the trimmed V and J ends, which lost 3 bases and 6 bases, there was a span of 11 bases. The V gene's germline CDR1 is SQVTM and CDR2 ANQGSEA. The CDR3 runs to 12 residues. The CDR3 sequence is CSVERGGAEAFF. The CDR3 DNA follows: TGCAGCGTTGAGCGGGGTGGTGCTGAAGCTTTCTTT. The complete variable domain, with remaining parts taken from reference TRBV29-1 and TRBJ1-1, reads SAVISQKPSRDICQRGTSLTIQCQVDSQVTMMFWYRQQPGQSLTLIATANQGSEATYESGFVIDKFPISRPNLTFSTLTVSNMSPEDSSIYLCSVERGGAEAFFGQGTRLTVV.

This clone was recorded once. This rearrangement joins TRBV4-3 to TRBJ1-5; TRBD1 aligns across 8 bases. The length of the CDR3 is 17 residues. Germline V CDR1 and CDR2: LGHNA, YSLEER. J was trimmed by 4 bases and V by 1 base; bases with no gene match: 9. The CDR3 region has the DNA TGCGCCAGCAGCCAAGCCCTAAACAGGGGGTTAAATCAGCCCCAGCATTTT. This encodes CASSQALNRGLNQPQHF.

The V gene is TRBV4-2, the J gene TRBJ2-3; 8 nucleotides match TRBD2. J was trimmed by 1 base and V by 5 bases; bases with no gene match: 8. The CDR3 loop spans 16 amino acids. Germline V gives CDR1 LGHNA, CDR2 YNFKEQ. In DNA, the CDR3 is TGTGCCAGCAGCTTGAGGGGGGGACTAGGCACAGATACGCAGTATTTT. Protein product: CASSLRGGLGTDTQYF.

This chain links TRBV5-1 with TRBJ2-5; a possible D gene is TRBD1 (7 bases). CDR3 length: 14 amino acids. V lost 3 bases, J lost 2 bases, and 11 bases lay in between. Germline CDR1 is SGHRS and CDR2 is YFSETQ. CDR3 sequence: CASSSGDSQETQYF. CDR3 in DNA: TGCGCCAGCAGCTCGGGGGACAGTCAAGAGACCCAGTACTTC.

The V gene is TRBV28, the J gene TRBJ1-1; D might be TRBD1 (5 bases). V was pared by 2 bases and J by 5 bases, with 12 bases between. This CDR3 is 14 amino acids long. The germline gives CDR1 MDHEN, CDR2 SYDVKM. This CDR3 is CASSLQGAWTEAFF. For the CDR3, the DNA is TGTGCCAGCAGTTTACAAGGGGCTTGGACTGAAGCTTTCTTT.

The chain is built from TRBV7-9 and TRBJ1-2; unclear D gene. There are 12 residues in the CDR3. V gave up 6 bases and J gave up 2 bases, with 7 bases separating them. CDR1 and CDR2 (germline): SEHNR, FQNEAQ (reference sequence). The CDR3 region has the DNA TGTGCCAGCAGTACCGGGAACTATGGCTACACCTTC. It translates to CASSTGNYGYTF.

The chain couples TRBV7-3 to TRBJ2-2; TRBD2 might be the D (6 bases). The CDR3 loop spans 15 amino acids. V lost 5 bases to trimming and J lost 7 bases, with 17 bases between them. Germline V gene sequence: CDR1 SGHTA, CDR2 FQGTGA. CDR3 DNA sequence: TGTGCCAGCAGCCGCCAAACTAGCTTGGGCGGGGAGCTGTTTTTT. Amino acid sequence: CASSRQTSLGGELFF. Looking up the rest from reference TRBV7-3 and TRBJ2-2 gives the full variable domain: GAGVSQTPSNKVTEKGKYVELRCDPISGHTALYWYRQSLGQGPEFLIYFQGTGAADDSGLPNDRFFAVRPEGSVSTLKIQRTERGDSAVYLCASSRQTSLGGELFFGEGSRLTVL.

This chain joins TRBV7-9 and TRBJ2-1, with 8 bases that match TRBD2. This CDR3 is 15 amino acids long. J gave up 6 bases and V 11 bases, and 15 bases lay outside the gene matches. Germline V lookup: CDR1 SEHNR, CDR2 FQNEAQ (reference sequence). CDR3 residues: CASSPPGLVSNEQFF. The DNA for the CDR3 is TGTGCCTCATCACCCCCGGGACTAGTTTCCAATGAGCAGTTCTTC.

The chain uses TRBV10-3 and TRBJ2-7; D remains ambiguous. The CDR3 extends over 14 amino acids. Germline V CDR1 and CDR2: ENHRY, SYGVKD. Trimming removed 0 bases at V and 2 bases at J, with 8 bases between. The CDR3 DNA sequence: TGTGCCATCAGTGAGTCTGGGCGAGCCTACGAGCAGTACTTC. This sequence encodes CAISESGRAYEQYF.

The chain recombines TRBV27 with TRBJ2-7; the match to TRBD1 covers 10 bases. The CDR3 contains 14 residues. Germline V CDR1 and CDR2: MNHEY, SMNVEV (reference sequence). J gave up 5 bases and V 5 bases, and 6 bases lay outside the gene matches. The CDR3 region is CASSQTGGGHEQYF. In DNA form, the CDR3 reads TGTGCCAGCAGTCAGACAGGGGGCGGGCACGAGCAGTACTTC.

The CDR3 region has the DNA TGCGCCAGCAGCCAGGCTCACCAAGAGACCCAGTACTTC. It is translated as CASSQAHQETQYF. This chain joins TRBV4-1 and TRBJ2-5; D remains unclear. The CDR3 has 13 amino acids. CDR1 and CDR2 (germline): MGHRA, YSYEKL. V lost 3 bases to trimming and J lost 0 bases, with 5 bases between them.

The chain employs TRBV7-6 and TRBJ2-2; 9 bases line up with TRBD1. The CDR3 runs 15 residues. Per germline, CDR1 SGHVS and CDR2 FNYEAQ. V was pared by 1 base and J by 6 bases, with 3 bases of the junction left unmatched. DNA of the CDR3: TGTGCCAGCAGCTTAGGGGGACAGGGAGCCGGGGAGCTGTTTTTT. Residues: CASSLGGQGAGELFF. The entire variable domain, with the rest obtained from reference TRBV7-6 and TRBJ2-2, is as follows: GAGVSQSPRYKVTKRGQDVALRCDPISGHVSLYWYRQALGQGPEFLTYFNYEAQQDKSGLPNDRFSAERPEGSISTLTIQRTEQRDSAMYRCASSLGGQGAGELFFGEGSRLTVL.

This chain uses TRBV28 with TRBJ2-2; D may be TRBD1 (5 bases). The germline V gene has CDR1 MDHEN and CDR2 SYDVKM. CDR3 length equals 15 residues. Trimming pared 3 bases from V and 1 base from J, leaving 9 bases between. The CDR3 DNA sequence: TGTGCCAGCAGTTTTTCCGGACAGAACACCGGGGAGCTGTTTTTT. It encodes CASSFSGQNTGELFF.

This sequence joins TRBV7-2 and TRBJ2-2, with 11 bases that match TRBD1. In germline, CDR1 is SGHTA, CDR2 FQGNSA. The CDR3 runs 18 residues. The trim removed 5 bases at V and 7 bases at J, leaving 15 bases unmatched. CDR3 loop: CASSAGGQGAGGVGELFF. CDR3 DNA: TGTGCCAGCAGCGCAGGAGGACAGGGGGCAGGAGGGGTCGGGGAGCTGTTTTTT.

On this clone: The same CDR3 arises from other DNA sequences in this sample as well. The V gene is TRBV27, the J gene TRBJ1-3; TRBD1 agrees at 9 bases. The germline CDR1 and CDR2 sequences are MNHEY and SMNVEV (reference sequence). With V trimmed by 6 bases and J by 0 bases, 3 bases remained unmatched. The CDR3 is made up of 15 amino acids. The DNA of the CDR3 is TGTGCCAGCAGCCTACAGGGGGCCTCTGGAAACACCATATATTTT. It codes for CASSLQGASGNTIYF.

The chain uses TRBV11-2 and TRBJ1-5; TRBD1 is a possible D gene (6 bases). The CDR3 length is 15 residues. Between the trimmed V and J ends, which lost 6 bases and 2 bases, there was a span of 14 bases. In germline, CDR1 is SGHAT, CDR2 FQNNGV. The CDR3 loop reads CASSLWGGGNQPQHF. The DNA of the CDR3 is TGTGCCAGCAGTTTATGGGGGGGCGGCAATCAGCCCCAGCATTTT.

Written as DNA, the CDR3 is TGTGCCTGGAGGCCTGGGAGCGGCACCTACGAGCAGTACTTC. It yields the protein CAWRPGSGTYEQYF. The chain recombines TRBV30 with TRBJ2-7; D may be TRBD2 (5 bases). V was clipped by 3 bases and J by 2 bases, with 14 bases between them. The CDR3 loop spans 14 amino acids. Germline CDR1 reads GTSNPN; CDR2 reads SVGIG (reference sequence).

The chain joins TRBV3-1 (or the pseudogene TRBV3-2) to TRBJ1-1, with unresolved D. V was cut by 2 bases and J by 9 bases, with 10 bases left in between. The V gene's germline CDR1 is LGHDT and CDR2 YNNKEL (reference sequence). The CDR3 spans 12 residues. DNA for the CDR3: TGTGCCAGCAGCCAAAACAGCCCTCAAGCTTTCTTT. Protein product: CASSQNSPQAFF.

On this clone itself: A much larger clone is a single base away; this may be a read error. V usage is TRBV10-3 and J usage is TRBJ2-3; no clear D. CDR1 and CDR2 from the germline V gene are ENHRY and SYGVKD. The ends were cut back, 5 bases at V and 0 bases at J, with 3 bases in the middle. The length of the CDR3 is 12 residues. CDR3 loop: CAISSSTDTQYF. As DNA, the CDR3 is TGTGCCATCAGTTCTAGCACAGATACGCAGTATTTT.

This chain links TRBV7-3 with TRBJ1-6, with D unresolved. Germline CDR1 SGHTA, CDR2 FQGTGA. The CDR3 consists of 17 residues. V was pared by 2 bases and J by 0 bases, with 11 bases between. CDR3 bases: TGTGCCAGCAGCTTATTCGGTGGGAGCTCCTATAATTCACCCCTCCACTTT. Amino acid sequence: CASSLFGGSSYNSPLHF.

The chain carries TRBV6-5 and TRBJ2-1; perhaps TRBD1 as D (5 bases). The CDR3 extends over 13 amino acids. The germline V gene has CDR1 MNHEY and CDR2 SVGAGI. V lost 8 bases and J lost 15, with 23 bases in between. The CDR3 region has the DNA TGTGCCAGCCTACGAGACAGCAATAAACTCGGGTTCTTC. As protein: CASLRDSNKLGFF.

The CDR3 region has the DNA TGTGCCAGCAGCTTAGTAGGGGACAGGGCAGTCAACGAGCAGTACTTC. Its translation is CASSLVGDRAVNEQYF. The chain couples TRBV7-8 to TRBJ2-7, with 9 bases matching TRBD1. Germline CDR1 and CDR2: SGHVS and FQNEAQ. The trim removed 1 base at V and 5 bases at J, leaving 9 bases unmatched. The CDR3 consists of 16 residues.

The rearrangement links TRBV6-4 to TRBJ1-1; 10 bases are a match to TRBD1. CDR3 length: 17 residues. The J segment lost 6 bases and the V segment lost 2 bases, leaving 12 bases of the junction unmatched. From germline, CDR1 is MRHNA and CDR2 SNTAGT. The CDR3: CASSDPRDRGKWSEAFF. CDR3 DNA sequence: TGTGCCAGCAGTGACCCCCGGGACAGGGGTAAATGGTCTGAAGCTTTCTTT.

The gene calls are TRBV3-1 (or the pseudogene TRBV3-2) and TRBJ2-2; 13 bases line up with TRBD2. Trimming at V came to 3 bases and at J to 3 bases, leaving 1 base not matched to a gene. Germline values: CDR1 LGHDT, CDR2 YNNKEL (reference sequence). This CDR3 spans 16 amino acids. CDR3 in DNA: TGTGCCAGCAGCCACGGACTAGCGGGGGACACCGGGGAGCTGTTTTTT. It is translated as CASSHGLAGDTGELFF.